Reported below is one T cell receptor beta chain. The data were obtained in a study of T cell clonotyping in hematopoietic cell transplantation. Sequenced by immunoSEQ multiplex PCR; TCRdb stores in-frame clones only, minus some. This sample carries roughly 6,800 clones, around nine tenths of them seen once, and the ten largest clones take less than 7%. The trim removed 4 bases at V and 10 bases at J, leaving 15 bases unmatched. The germline gives CDR1 SGHDT, CDR2 YYEEEE. This CDR3 spans 17 amino acids. The sample was PBMCs, taken 100 days after allogeneic stem cell transplant. This chain uses TRBV5-6 with TRBJ1-6; 9 nucleotides line up with TRBD1. This receptor was obtained from a male patient in his fifties who had an allogeneic stem cell transplant from a related donor, so the T cells may come from the graft donor. Some clones in this sample may be carry-over from other donors' samples. This CDR3 reads CASSNSGTGLLGSPLHF. DNA for the CDR3: TGTGCCAGCAGCAACTCCGGGACAGGGCTCTTAGGGTCACCCCTCCACTTT.